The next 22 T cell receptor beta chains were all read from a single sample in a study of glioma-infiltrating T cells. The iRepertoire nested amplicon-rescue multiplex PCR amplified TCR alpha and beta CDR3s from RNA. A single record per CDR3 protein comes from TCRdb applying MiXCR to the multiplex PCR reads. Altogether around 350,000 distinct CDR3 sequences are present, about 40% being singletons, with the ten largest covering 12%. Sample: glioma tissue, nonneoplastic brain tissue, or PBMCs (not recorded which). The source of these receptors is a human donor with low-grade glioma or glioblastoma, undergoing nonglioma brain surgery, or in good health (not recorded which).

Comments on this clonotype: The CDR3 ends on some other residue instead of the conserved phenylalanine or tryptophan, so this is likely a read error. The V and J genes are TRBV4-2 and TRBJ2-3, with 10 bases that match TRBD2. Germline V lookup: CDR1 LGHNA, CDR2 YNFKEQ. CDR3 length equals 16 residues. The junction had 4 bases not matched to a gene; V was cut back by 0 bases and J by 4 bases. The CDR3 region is CASSQDRTSGADTQYL. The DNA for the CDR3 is TGTGCCAGCAGCCAAGATAGGACTAGCGGCGCAGATACGCAGTATCTT.

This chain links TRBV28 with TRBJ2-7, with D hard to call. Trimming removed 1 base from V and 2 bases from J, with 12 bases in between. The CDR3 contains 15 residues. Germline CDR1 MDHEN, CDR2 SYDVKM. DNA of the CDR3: TGTGCCAGCAGTTTATTCTTCGGGTCCACCTACGAGCAGTACTTC. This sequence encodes CASSLFFGSTYEQYF.

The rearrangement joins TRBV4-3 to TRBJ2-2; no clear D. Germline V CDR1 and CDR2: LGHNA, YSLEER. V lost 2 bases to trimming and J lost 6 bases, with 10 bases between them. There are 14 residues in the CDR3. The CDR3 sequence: CASSQFQRAGELFF. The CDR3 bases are TGCGCCAGCAGCCAATTCCAAAGGGCCGGGGAGCTGTTTTTT.

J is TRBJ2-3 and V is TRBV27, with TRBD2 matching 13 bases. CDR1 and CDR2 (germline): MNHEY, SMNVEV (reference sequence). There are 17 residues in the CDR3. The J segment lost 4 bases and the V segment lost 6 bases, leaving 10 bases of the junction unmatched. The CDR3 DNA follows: TGTGCCAGCAGCCACCGGACTAGCGGGAGTGGATCAGATACGCAGTATTTT. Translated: CASSHRTSGSGSDTQYF.

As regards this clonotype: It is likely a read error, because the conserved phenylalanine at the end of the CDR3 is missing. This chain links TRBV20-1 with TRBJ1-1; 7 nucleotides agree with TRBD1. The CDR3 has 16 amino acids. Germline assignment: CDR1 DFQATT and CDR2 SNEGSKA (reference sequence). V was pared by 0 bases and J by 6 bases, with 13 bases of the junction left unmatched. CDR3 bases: TGCAGTGCTAGAGATATAAGGAGGGGGCGCAGCTCTGAAGCTTTCTCT. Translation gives CSARDIRRGRSSEAFS.

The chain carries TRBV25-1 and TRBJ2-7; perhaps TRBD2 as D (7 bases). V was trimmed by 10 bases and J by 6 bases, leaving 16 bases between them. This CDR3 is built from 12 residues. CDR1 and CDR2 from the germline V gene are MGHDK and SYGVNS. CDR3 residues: CAKGRGAREQYF. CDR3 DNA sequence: TGTGCCAAAGGTCGGGGGGCCCGCGAGCAGTACTTC.

The CDR3 DNA sequence: TGCGCCAGCAGCCCAGGGGGACAACCTGGGGAGACCCAGTACTTC. This sequence encodes CASSPGGQPGETQYF. The chain has TRBV4-1 and TRBJ2-5; 7 nucleotides match TRBD1. The germline CDR1 and CDR2 sequences are MGHRA and YSYEKL. V lost 4 bases to trimming and J lost 5 bases; unmatched junction nucleotides: 10. CDR3 length equals 15 residues.

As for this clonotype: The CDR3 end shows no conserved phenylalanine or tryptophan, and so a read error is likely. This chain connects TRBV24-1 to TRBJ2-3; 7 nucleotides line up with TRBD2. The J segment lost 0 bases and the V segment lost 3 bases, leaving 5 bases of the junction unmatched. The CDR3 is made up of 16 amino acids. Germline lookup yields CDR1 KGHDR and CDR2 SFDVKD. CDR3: CATSDAGLESTDTQYL. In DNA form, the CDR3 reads TGTGCCACCAGTGATGCTGGACTAGAGAGCACAGATACGCAGTATCTT.

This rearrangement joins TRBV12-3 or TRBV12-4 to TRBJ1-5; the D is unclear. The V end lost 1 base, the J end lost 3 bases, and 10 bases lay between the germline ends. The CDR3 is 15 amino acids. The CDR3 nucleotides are TGTGCCAGCAGTTTAGAAGGACGGATCAATCAGCCCCAGCATTTT. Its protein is CASSLEGRINQPQHF.

CDR3 DNA: TGCGCCAGCAGCAAGAAGGTCAGGGATAATTCACCCCTCCACTTT. Protein sequence: CASSKKVRDNSPLHF. J is TRBJ1-6 and V is TRBV4-3; D might be TRBD1 (5 bases). Between the trimmed V and J ends, which lost 5 bases and 5 bases, there was a span of 13 bases. Germline CDR1 and CDR2: LGHNA and YSLEER. The CDR3 has 15 residues.

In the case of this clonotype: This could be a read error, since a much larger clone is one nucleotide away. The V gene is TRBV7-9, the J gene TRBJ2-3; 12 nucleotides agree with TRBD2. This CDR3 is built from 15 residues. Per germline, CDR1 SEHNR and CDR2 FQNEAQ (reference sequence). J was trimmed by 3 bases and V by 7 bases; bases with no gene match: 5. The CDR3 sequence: CASTAGLAGTDTQYF. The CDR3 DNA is TGTGCCAGCACCGCAGGACTAGCGGGAACAGATACGCAGTATTTT.

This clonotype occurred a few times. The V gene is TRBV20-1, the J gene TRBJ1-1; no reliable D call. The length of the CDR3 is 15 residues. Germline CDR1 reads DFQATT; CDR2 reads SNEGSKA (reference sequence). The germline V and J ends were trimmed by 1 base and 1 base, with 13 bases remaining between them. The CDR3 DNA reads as TGCAGTGCTAGAGGGGTTCGGGGTGCGAACACTGAAGCTTTCTTT. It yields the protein CSARGVRGANTEAFF.

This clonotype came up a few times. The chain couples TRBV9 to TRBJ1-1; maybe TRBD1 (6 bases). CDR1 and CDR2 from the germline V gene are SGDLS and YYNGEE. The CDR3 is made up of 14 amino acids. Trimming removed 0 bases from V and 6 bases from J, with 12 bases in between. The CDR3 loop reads CASSVGQSGAEAFF. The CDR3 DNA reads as TGTGCCAGCAGCGTAGGGCAATCAGGGGCTGAAGCTTTCTTT.

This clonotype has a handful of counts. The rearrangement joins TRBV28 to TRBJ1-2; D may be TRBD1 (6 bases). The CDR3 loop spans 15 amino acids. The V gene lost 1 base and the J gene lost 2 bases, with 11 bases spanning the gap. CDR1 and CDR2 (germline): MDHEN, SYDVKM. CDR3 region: CASSLLGHPNYGYTF. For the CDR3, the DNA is TGTGCCAGCAGTTTATTGGGACACCCAAACTATGGCTACACCTTC.

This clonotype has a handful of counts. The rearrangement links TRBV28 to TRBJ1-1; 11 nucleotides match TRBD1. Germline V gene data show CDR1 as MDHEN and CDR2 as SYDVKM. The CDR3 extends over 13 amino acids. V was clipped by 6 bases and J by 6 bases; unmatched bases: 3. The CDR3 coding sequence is TGTGCCAGCAGGCTGGGACAGGGGGCTGAAGCTTTCTTT. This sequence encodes CASRLGQGAEAFF.

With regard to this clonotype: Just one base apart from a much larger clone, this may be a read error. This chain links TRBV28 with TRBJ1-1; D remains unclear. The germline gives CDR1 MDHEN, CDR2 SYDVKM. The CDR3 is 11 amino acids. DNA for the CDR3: TGTGGCAGCAGTCCTGGGACTGAAGCTTTCTTT. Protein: CGSSPGTEAFF.

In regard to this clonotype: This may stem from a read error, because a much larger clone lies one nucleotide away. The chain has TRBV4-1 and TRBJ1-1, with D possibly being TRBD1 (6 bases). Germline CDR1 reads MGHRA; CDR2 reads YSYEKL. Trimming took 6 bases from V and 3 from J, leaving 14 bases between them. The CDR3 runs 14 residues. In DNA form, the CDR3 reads TGCGCCAGCAGACAACCTAGGGGGGACACTGAAGCTTTCTTT. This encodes CASRQPRGDTEAFF.

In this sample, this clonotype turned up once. This chain's CDR3 is CSAQPGTEHCEQYF. The CDR3 bases are TGCAGTGCACAACCCGGGACAGAACACTGCGAGCAGTACTTC. The chain has TRBV20-1 and TRBJ2-7; TRBD1 matches at 7 bases. Germline-derived CDR1 and CDR2 are DFQATT and SNEGSKA (reference sequence). CDR3 length equals 14 residues. V shed 6 bases, J shed 6 bases, and the junction held 14 bases outside the gene matches.

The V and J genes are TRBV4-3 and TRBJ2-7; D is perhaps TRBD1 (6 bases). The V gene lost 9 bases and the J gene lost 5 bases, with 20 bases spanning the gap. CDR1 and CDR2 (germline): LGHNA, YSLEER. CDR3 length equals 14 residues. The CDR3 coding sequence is TGCGCCAGAACCCCCGGCCACAGGGCCCACGAGCAGTACTTC. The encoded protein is CARTPGHRAHEQYF.

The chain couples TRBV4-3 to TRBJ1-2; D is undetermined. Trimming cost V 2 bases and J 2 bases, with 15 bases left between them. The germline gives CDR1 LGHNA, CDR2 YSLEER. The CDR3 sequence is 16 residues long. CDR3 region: CASSQQVLTLNYGYTF. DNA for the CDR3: TGCGCCAGCAGCCAACAAGTTCTAACATTGAACTATGGCTACACCTTC.

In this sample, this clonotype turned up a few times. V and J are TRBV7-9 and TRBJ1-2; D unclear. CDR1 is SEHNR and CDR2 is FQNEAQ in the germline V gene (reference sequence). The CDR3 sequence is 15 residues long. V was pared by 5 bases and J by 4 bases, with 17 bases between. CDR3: CASSPRALLGYGYTF. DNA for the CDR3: TGTGCCAGCAGCCCCCGGGCGTTGCTAGGCTATGGCTACACCTTC. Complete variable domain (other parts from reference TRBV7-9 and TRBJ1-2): DTGVSQNPRHKITKRGQNVTFRCDPISEHNRLYWYRQTLGQGPEFLTYFQNEAQLEKSRLLSDRFSAERPKGSFSTLEIQRTEQGDSAMYLCASSPRALLGYGYTFGSGTRLTVV.

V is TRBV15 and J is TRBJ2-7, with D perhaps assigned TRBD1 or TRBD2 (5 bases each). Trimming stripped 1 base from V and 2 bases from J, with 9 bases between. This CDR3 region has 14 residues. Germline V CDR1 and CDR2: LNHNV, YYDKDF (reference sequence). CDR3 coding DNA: TGTGCCACCAGCAGAGCCTGGGACGCCTACGAGCAGTACTTC. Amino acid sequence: CATSRAWDAYEQYF. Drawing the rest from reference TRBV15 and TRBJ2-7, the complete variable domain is DAMVIQNPRYQVTQFGKPVTLSCSQTLNHNVMYWYQQKSSQAPKLLFHYYDKDFNNEADTPDNFQSRRPNTSFCFLDIRSPGLGDTAMYLCATSRAWDAYEQYFGPGTRLTVT.